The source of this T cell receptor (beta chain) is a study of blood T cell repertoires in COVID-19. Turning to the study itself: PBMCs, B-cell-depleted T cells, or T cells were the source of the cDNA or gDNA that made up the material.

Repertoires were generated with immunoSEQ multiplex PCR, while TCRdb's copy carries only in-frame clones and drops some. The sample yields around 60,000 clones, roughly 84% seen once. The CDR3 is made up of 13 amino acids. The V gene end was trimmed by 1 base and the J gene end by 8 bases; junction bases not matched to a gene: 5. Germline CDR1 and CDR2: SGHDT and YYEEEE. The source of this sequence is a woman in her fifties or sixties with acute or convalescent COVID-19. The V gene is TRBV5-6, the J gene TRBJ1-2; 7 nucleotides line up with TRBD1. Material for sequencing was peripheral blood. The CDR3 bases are TGTGCCAGCAGCTTGACAGGGGCTTCGGGCTACACCTTC. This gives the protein CASSLTGASGYTF.